This passage covers 5 T cell receptor beta chains from one sample sequenced in a study of a mutant IDH1 vaccine in newly diagnosed glioma. Antigens of these TCRs are unknown. Method: immunoSEQ multiplex PCR; TCRdb's copy keeps in-frame clones and lacks some. The table includes 65,000 or so clones, roughly 85% detected once. Time point reported: week 23, last vaccination. Each dose of the vaccine consisted of 300 ug of mutant IDH1 20-mer peptide, with topical imiquimod. Source: PBMCs, taken from a glioma patient whose treatment included an IDH1 peptide vaccine. These receptors all come from a man under 40 with glioma.

V usage is TRBV4-1 and J usage is TRBJ2-7, with D maybe TRBD1 (5 bases). V was clipped by 1 base and J by 4 bases, with 14 bases between them. The CDR3 consists of 15 residues. The germline V gene has CDR1 MGHRA and CDR2 YSYEKL. In DNA, the CDR3 is TGCGCCAGCAGCCAAGGTAGACAGTCGTTGTACGAGCAGTACTTC. This gives the protein CASSQGRQSLYEQYF.

The chain links TRBV19 to TRBJ2-7, with TRBD2 identical over 7 bases. Germline V lookup: CDR1 LNHDA, CDR2 SQIVND (reference sequence). With V trimmed by 6 bases and J by 1 base, 3 bases remained unmatched. The CDR3 is 13 amino acids. The CDR3 nucleotides read TGTGCCAGTAGGGCTAGCGGATCCTACGAGCAGTACTTC. Protein: CASRASGSYEQYF.

This clone is a singleton in its sample. This sequence joins TRBV15 and TRBJ2-5, with D possibly matching TRBD1 (5 bases). The CDR3 has 16 amino acids. Germline assignment: CDR1 LNHNV and CDR2 YYDKDF (reference sequence). The ends were cut back, 2 bases at V and 1 base at J, with 14 bases in the middle. The CDR3, as DNA: TGTGCCACCAGCAGATCCGACAGCTACTTCCAAGAGACCCAGTACTTC. Translated, it gives CATSRSDSYFQETQYF.

The rearrangement joins TRBV4-2 to TRBJ2-3, with 8 bases that match TRBD2. This CDR3 spans 16 amino acids. Germline V gives CDR1 LGHNA, CDR2 YNFKEQ. V lost 0 bases to trimming and J lost 4 bases; unmatched junction nucleotides: 6. The CDR3 here is CASSQDVSGGPDTQYF. In nucleotides, the CDR3 is TGTGCCAGCAGCCAAGATGTATCGGGGGGGCCAGATACGCAGTATTTT.

The chain recombines TRBV7-6 with TRBJ2-7; D may be TRBD1 or TRBD2 (5 bases each). Per germline, CDR1 SGHVS and CDR2 FNYEAQ. With 5 bases removed from V and 5 bases from J, the gap between germline ends came to 19 bases. This CDR3 has 15 residues. CDR3 bases: TGTGCCAGCAGCAACACACCGGGACCACTCGACGAGCAGTACTTC. Residues: CASSNTPGPLDEQYF.